A single sample gave rise to the 19 T cell receptor beta chains below, sequenced in a study of cytomegalovirus exposure and HLA in healthy donors. Use of 60 Vbeta and 13 Jbeta primers characterized the PCR. TCRdb's table, derived via immunoSEQ multiplex PCR, lists solely in-frame clones and lacks some. The sample holds about 150,000 clones, around four fifths seen once. Sequenced input: PBMCs. These receptors were collected from a male donor in good health and CMV-seronegative.

The V gene is TRBV6-1, the J gene TRBJ1-1; D might be TRBD1 (6 bases). From germline, CDR1 is MNHNS and CDR2 SASEGT. The CDR3 covers 13 residues. Between the trimmed V and J ends, which lost 6 bases and 1 base, there was a span of 9 bases. For the CDR3, the DNA is TGTGCCAGCAGCCAGGGGTCGAACACTGAAGCTTTCTTT. This codes for CASSQGSNTEAFF.

The rearrangement joins TRBV29-1 to TRBJ2-5; tentatively, D is TRBD2 (5 bases). Judging by the DNA end, TRBJ2-7 fits better; the J call may be wrong. This CDR3 has 12 amino acids. Germline V CDR1 and CDR2: SQVTM, ANQGSEA. The CDR3 protein is CSVREITYEQYF. The CDR3 DNA sequence: TGCAGCGTTCGGGAAATTACCTACGAGCAGTACTTC.

The J gene is TRBJ1-4, the V gene TRBV5-8; tentative D call: TRBD1 (6 bases). In germline, CDR1 is SGHTS, CDR2 YDEGEE. The CDR3 totals 16 residues. V lost 2 bases and J 9 bases, leaving 20 bases between the germline ends. CDR3 sequence: CASSLGQYRREQKLFF. The DNA for the CDR3 is TGTGCCAGCAGCTTAGGACAGTATCGGCGCGAACAAAAACTGTTTTTT.

V is TRBV9 and J is TRBJ1-3, with no clear D. V lost 0 bases and J lost 0, with 10 bases in between. The CDR3 runs to 16 residues. The V gene's germline CDR1 is SGDLS and CDR2 YYNGEE. Written as DNA, the CDR3 is TGTGCCAGCAGCGTAGGAGGCCTCGGCTCTGGAAACACCATATATTTT. Its protein product is CASSVGGLGSGNTIYF.

The chain uses TRBV18 and TRBJ1-4; tentatively, D is TRBD1 (5 bases). V lost 3 bases to trimming and J lost 0 bases, with 11 bases between them. Germline V lookup: CDR1 KGHSH, CDR2 LQKENI. This CDR3 contains 16 residues. CDR3 in DNA: TGTGCCAGCTCACCTAGCCAGACAGCAACTAATGAAAAACTGTTTTTT. It specifies CASSPSQTATNEKLFF.

The J gene is TRBJ2-3, the V gene TRBV6-5; D is perhaps TRBD1 (5 bases). Trimming shortened V by 4 bases and J by 0 bases, and 11 bases separated the two germline ends. The CDR3 length is 15 residues. The germline CDR1 and CDR2 sequences are MNHEY and SVGAGI. In DNA, the CDR3 is TGTGCCAGCAGTTTGATGGGGCAGAGCACAGATACGCAGTATTTT. Protein: CASSLMGQSTDTQYF.

V usage is TRBV19 and J usage is TRBJ2-7; D is possibly TRBD1 (6 bases). Trimming removed 3 bases from V and 3 bases from J, with 12 bases in between. The length of the CDR3 is 14 residues. Looked up from germline, CDR1 is LNHDA and CDR2 is SQIVND (reference sequence). CDR3 loop: CASSIWGHGYEQYF. For the CDR3, the DNA is TGTGCCAGTAGTATTTGGGGACACGGCTACGAGCAGTACTTC.

The genes are TRBV27 and TRBJ2-2; D may be TRBD1 (6 bases). Germline V gene lookup returns CDR1 MNHEY and CDR2 SMNVEV (reference sequence). Trimming cost V 2 bases and J 5 bases, with 21 bases left between them. CDR3 length equals 18 residues. CDR3 coding DNA: TGTGCCAGCAGTTTAGAGGGCTCCTTAGGGGGTTGGACCGGGGAGCTGTTTTTT. The encoded protein is CASSLEGSLGGWTGELFF.

The DNA of the CDR3 is TGTGCCAGCAGCCAACCTCGAGTATCTAACATTCAGTACTTC. Translating it yields CASSQPRVSNIQYF. The V call is TRBV14, the J call TRBJ2-4; D is undetermined. The germline V gene encodes CDR1 SGHDN and CDR2 FVKESK. The CDR3 is made up of 14 amino acids. The V end was cut by 2 bases, the J end by 7 bases, with 12 bases between.

V gene TRBV7-9 combines with J gene TRBJ2-7; 9 bases agree with TRBD2. This CDR3 contains 14 residues. Germline lookup yields CDR1 SEHNR and CDR2 FQNEAQ (reference sequence). Trimming cost V 3 bases and J 4 bases; bases outside gene matches: 4. The CDR3 coding sequence is TGTGCCAGCAGCTTGGTAGCGGGAGTGTACGAGCAGTACTTC. Its protein is CASSLVAGVYEQYF.

The chain uses TRBV7-9 and TRBJ2-7; 9 nucleotides agree with TRBD1. J gave up 2 bases and V 4 bases, and 9 bases lay outside the gene matches. Germline V gene sequence: CDR1 SEHNR, CDR2 FQNEAQ (reference sequence). The CDR3 spans 16 residues. DNA for the CDR3: TGTGCCAGCAGCTCAACGACAGGGGGGCCCCCCTACGAGCAGTACTTC. Its translation: CASSSTTGGPPYEQYF.

V usage is TRBV15 and J usage is TRBJ2-6, with D possibly being TRBD2 (6 bases). The CDR3 is 18 amino acids. The germline V gene has CDR1 LNHNV and CDR2 YYDKDF (reference sequence). Trimming shortened V by 0 bases and J by 1 base, and 13 bases separated the two germline ends. The CDR3 sequence: CATSRDQEGWSGANVLTF. CDR3 sequence (DNA): TGTGCCACCAGCAGAGACCAGGAGGGCTGGTCTGGGGCCAACGTCCTGACTTTC. Variable domain in full (rest from reference TRBV15 and TRBJ2-6): DAMVIQNPRYQVTQFGKPVTLSCSQTLNHNVMYWYQQKSSQAPKLLFHYYDKDFNNEADTPDNFQSRRPNTSFCFLDIRSPGLGDTAMYLCATSRDQEGWSGANVLTFGAGSRLTVL.

This clone was detected once. The rearrangement uses TRBV5-4 and TRBJ1-1; maybe TRBD1 (6 bases). The CDR3 is made up of 15 amino acids. V lost 0 bases and J 0 bases, leaving 9 bases between the germline ends. Germline CDR1 is SGHNT and CDR2 is YYREEE (reference sequence). The CDR3 region is CASSLVTGLNTEAFF. CDR3 nucleotides: TGTGCCAGCAGCTTGGTTACAGGGTTGAACACTGAAGCTTTCTTT.

This clone was counted only a few times. The chain employs TRBV4-1 and TRBJ1-5; 8 nucleotides line up with TRBD1. Germline V gene sequence: CDR1 MGHRA, CDR2 YSYEKL. Losses at the gene ends were 4 bases for V and 2 bases for J; bases not matched to a gene: 7. This CDR3 contains 16 residues. The CDR3 spells CASSPRQGLRNQPQHF. In DNA, the CDR3 is TGCGCCAGCAGCCCGAGACAGGGGTTGCGCAATCAGCCCCAGCATTTT.

The J gene is TRBJ2-3, the V gene TRBV27; 7 bases line up with TRBD2. This CDR3 has 15 amino acids. V shed 7 bases and J 0 bases; nucleotides not matched to a gene: 7. The germline gives CDR1 MNHEY, CDR2 SMNVEV (reference sequence). Here the CDR3 reads CASIQLSGSTDTQYF. CDR3 DNA sequence: TGTGCCAGCATCCAACTTAGCGGGAGCACAGATACGCAGTATTTT.

The chain links TRBV9 to TRBJ1-5; maybe TRBD1 (6 bases). Germline V gene sequence: CDR1 SGDLS, CDR2 YYNGEE. The CDR3 spans 19 residues. V shed 0 bases and J shed 2 bases, with 21 bases lying between them. CDR3 loop: CASSVGSGGTNIGNQPQHF. DNA for the CDR3: TGTGCCAGCAGCGTAGGATCGGGGGGCACTAATATCGGCAATCAGCCCCAGCATTTT.

The chain is built from TRBV10-3 and TRBJ1-1; 8 bases are shared with TRBD1. The ends lost 2 bases at V and 3 bases at J; junction bases unmatched: 8. CDR1 is ENHRY, CDR2 SYGVKD, per germline. This CDR3 has 16 amino acids. The CDR3 sequence: CAISEAQGGRHTEAFF. In DNA form, the CDR3 reads TGTGCCATCAGTGAGGCACAGGGGGGGCGTCACACTGAAGCTTTCTTT.

V and J are TRBV9 and TRBJ2-3; D gene uncertain. This CDR3 region has 16 residues. Germline lookup yields CDR1 SGDLS and CDR2 YYNGEE. V shed 4 bases and J shed 0 bases, with 15 bases lying between them. The CDR3 DNA sequence: TGTGCCAGCAGCTTACGACCAGCGAAGAGCACAGATACGCAGTATTTT. This gives the protein CASSLRPAKSTDTQYF.

The genes are TRBV7-2 and TRBJ1-2; possibly TRBD1 for D (6 bases). The germline gives CDR1 SGHTA, CDR2 FQGNSA. CDR3 length: 14 amino acids. With 2 bases removed from V and 4 bases from J, the gap between germline ends came to 11 bases. Here the CDR3 reads CASSLLGAGYGYTF. CDR3 sequence (DNA): TGTGCCAGCAGCTTACTGGGGGCAGGCTATGGCTACACCTTC. Filled out from reference TRBV7-2 and TRBJ1-2, the complete variable domain reads GAGVSQSPSNKVTEKGKDVELRCDPISGHTALYWYRQSLGQGLEFLIYFQGNSAPDKSGLPSDRFSAERTGGSVSTLTIQRTQQEDSAVYLCASSLLGAGYGYTFGSGTRLTVV.